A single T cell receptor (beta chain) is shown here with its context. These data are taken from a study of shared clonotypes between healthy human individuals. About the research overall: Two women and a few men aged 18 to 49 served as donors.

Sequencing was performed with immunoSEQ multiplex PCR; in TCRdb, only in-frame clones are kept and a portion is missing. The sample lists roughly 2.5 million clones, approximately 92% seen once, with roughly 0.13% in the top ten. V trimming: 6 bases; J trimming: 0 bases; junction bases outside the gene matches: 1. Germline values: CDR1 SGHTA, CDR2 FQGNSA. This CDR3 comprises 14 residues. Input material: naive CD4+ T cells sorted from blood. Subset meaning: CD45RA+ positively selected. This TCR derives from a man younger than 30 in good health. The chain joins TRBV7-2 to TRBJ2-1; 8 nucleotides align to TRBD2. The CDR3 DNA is TGTGCCAGCAGGAGCGGGAGCTCCTACAATGAGCAGTTCTTC. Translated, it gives CASRSGSSYNEQFF.